This T cell receptor (beta chain) was found in a study of T cells in Graves' hyperthyroidism and ophthalmopathy. TCR beta CDR3 regions were amplified from RNA. First-round RT-PCR targeting the TCR CDR3 was performed with the HTBI primer set. TCRdb passed the multiplex PCR reads through MiXCR, listing each CDR3 protein once. In the table there are 650,000 to 700,000 distinct CDR3 sequences, 15% to 20% of which are singletons. The germline gives CDR1 DFQATT, CDR2 SNEGSKA (reference sequence). This CDR3 spans 14 amino acids. For this clonotype: Its ends do not fully match the called genes, so a read error is possible.

The rearrangement uses TRBV20-1 and TRBJ2-1, with TRBD1 as a possible D gene (5 bases). The sequence was collected from a man aged 50 to 59 with Graves' hyperthyroidism. The sample consisted of blood. The CDR3 DNA follows: TGCAGTGCTAGAGGACAGCCCCTCCACGATGAGCAGCTCTTC. Amino acids: CSARGQPLHDEQLF.